The 12 T cell receptor beta chains in this list originate from one sample, sequenced in a study of cytomegalovirus exposure and HLA in healthy donors. Primers: 60 Vbeta forward and 13 Jbeta reverse. TCRdb's copy holds only in-frame clones and misses some; the assay was immunoSEQ multiplex PCR. This table has 90,000 or so clones, 65% to 80% appearing once. Input material: PBMCs. These receptors were obtained from a woman in her late teens or twenties in good health and CMV-seropositive.

The chain couples TRBV15 to TRBJ1-1; 7 positions agree with TRBD1. Germline V lookup: CDR1 LNHNV, CDR2 YYDKDF (reference sequence). The CDR3 has 13 amino acids. V trimming: 6 bases; J trimming: 7 bases; junction bases outside the gene matches: 8. The CDR3 region is CATRPTGLYEAFF. The CDR3 coding sequence is TGTGCCACCAGGCCGACAGGGCTCTATGAAGCTTTCTTT.

This clone was found a few times. V gene TRBV30 combines with J gene TRBJ1-1; 9 bases match TRBD1. The CDR3 has 14 amino acids. Germline V lookup: CDR1 GTSNPN, CDR2 SVGIG (reference sequence). V shed 2 bases, J shed 4 bases, and the junction held 5 bases outside the gene matches. The CDR3: CAWSSMTGGTEAFF. The CDR3 coding sequence is TGTGCCTGGAGTTCTATGACAGGGGGCACTGAAGCTTTCTTT.

The table lists this clone with a count of one. CDR3 nucleotide sequence: TGTGCCAGCAGTTACTCGGGAGGGCAACCCTATGGCTACACCTTC. It is translated as CASSYSGGQPYGYTF. The V call is TRBV6-5, the J call TRBJ1-2; D remains ambiguous. V gave up 0 bases and J gave up 4 bases, with 12 bases separating them. Germline-derived CDR1 and CDR2 are MNHEY and SVGAGI. The CDR3 extends over 15 amino acids.

The chain recombines TRBV6-5 with TRBJ2-1; 7 bases align to TRBD1. Trimming removed 5 bases from V and 3 bases from J; junction bases left unmatched: 4. CDR1 MNHEY and CDR2 SVGAGI come from the germline V gene. This CDR3 contains 14 residues. The CDR3 region has the DNA TGTGCCAGCAGTCCCGGGACAGACTACAATGAGCAGTTCTTC. Translating gives CASSPGTDYNEQFF.

On this clone itself: One end of the junction is discordant with germline, which a read error may explain. Other DNA sequences within the sample encode an identical CDR3. This chain connects TRBV19 to TRBJ2-7; D might be TRBD1 (6 bases). Germline values: CDR1 LNHDA, CDR2 SQIVND (reference sequence). CDR3 length: 12 amino acids. The CDR3 sequence is CASSMDSYEQYF. The DNA for the CDR3 is TGTGCCAGTAGTATGGACAGTTACGAGCAGTACTTT.

The chain joins TRBV9 to TRBJ2-7, with a tentative D call TRBD2 (5 bases). The V gene lost 3 bases and the J gene lost 7 bases, with 14 bases spanning the gap. Germline CDR1 and CDR2: SGDLS and YYNGEE. This CDR3 spans 13 amino acids. In DNA form, the CDR3 reads TGTGCCAGCAGCGCTAGGACGGGGTCAGAGCAGTACTTC. This translates into CASSARTGSEQYF.

The chain has TRBV9 and TRBJ1-1; no definite D call. Trimming pared 0 bases from V and 5 bases from J, leaving 17 bases between. The CDR3 spans 16 residues. The germline V gene encodes CDR1 SGDLS and CDR2 YYNGEE. DNA of the CDR3: TGTGCCAGCAGCGTAGGGCCCGGGGAGGGTCGGACTGAAGCTTTCTTT. Its protein product is CASSVGPGEGRTEAFF.

The chain uses TRBV7-6 and TRBJ2-5; 11 bases align to TRBD2. Looked up from germline, CDR1 is SGHVS and CDR2 is FNYEAQ. The CDR3 contains 16 residues. Losses at the gene ends were 4 bases for V and 5 bases for J; bases not matched to a gene: 9. As DNA, the CDR3 is TGTGCCAGCAGCTCCTCTAGCGGGGGGCCATCCGAGACCCAGTACTTC. It is translated as CASSSSSGGPSETQYF.

This clone was seen a few times. The gene calls are TRBV6-1 and TRBJ2-2; possible D gene TRBD2, 5 bases. Looked up from germline, CDR1 is MNHNS and CDR2 is SASEGT. V shed 6 bases and J shed 6 bases, with 17 bases lying between them. The CDR3 spans 15 residues. DNA for the CDR3: TGTGCCAGCAGGGCGGACGGACTGACGGCCGGGGAGCTGTTTTTT. Translated, it gives CASRADGLTAGELFF.

The rearrangement links TRBV15 to TRBJ1-1, with D perhaps matching TRBD1 (6 bases). Germline CDR1 and CDR2: LNHNV and YYDKDF (reference sequence). V gave up 0 bases and J gave up 7 bases, with 12 bases separating them. This CDR3 is 14 amino acids long. CDR3 bases: TGTGCCACCAGCAGAGATGGGGGGGCCGGTGAAGCTTTCTTT. Protein product: CATSRDGGAGEAFF.

The CDR3 nucleotides read TGTGCCAGCAGTGAACGGGACAGGGTCACCGGGGAGCTGTTTTTT. It specifies CASSERDRVTGELFF. The chain carries TRBV25-1 and TRBJ2-2; 9 bases are a match to TRBD1. Germline V gene lookup returns CDR1 MGHDK and CDR2 SYGVNS. CDR3 length equals 15 residues. After removal of 2 bases from V and 4 bases from J, the junction contained 2 bases not matched to a gene.

J is TRBJ2-3 and V is TRBV5-1; 9 bases line up with TRBD2. The CDR3 sequence is 16 residues long. Trimming took 4 bases from V and 5 from J; bases not matched to a gene: 11. Germline CDR1 and CDR2: SGHRS and YFSETQ. In DNA form, the CDR3 reads TGCGCCAGCAGCGGCGGGGGGGCGGTAGTCAGAGATACGCAGTATTTT. Translation: CASSGGGAVVRDTQYF.